This T cell receptor (beta chain) was observed in a study of T cells in women clearing cervical HPV infection. About the research overall: Only a few women had HLA typing results available.

In the case of this clone: The CDR3 is cut off 3 residues early in the read; its end comes from the germline J gene.

V lost 6 bases and J 4 bases, leaving 12 bases between the germline ends. Germline values: CDR1 MRHNA, CDR2 SNTAGT. The length of the CDR3 is 13 residues. Data came from immunoSEQ multiplex PCR; TCRdb stores just in-frame clones and leaves some out. The sample has about 39,000 clones. Material: blood buffy coat. The chain joins TRBV6-4 to TRBJ1-1; tentative D call: TRBD1 (6 bases). This sequence originates from a woman between 18 and 70 years old with a cervical HPV16 infection that either progressed to CIN3+ or cleared (not recorded which). The CDR3 loop reads CASSYREGTEAFF. Partial CDR3 DNA: TGTGCCAGCAGCTACAGGGAGGGCACTGAA.